This TCR beta chain was profiled in a study of CD8 T cells in Susac syndrome. Germline V gives CDR1 MNHNY, CDR2 SVGAGI (reference sequence). Trimming stripped 5 bases from V and 7 bases from J, with 12 bases between. CDR3 length: 14 residues. Concerning this clonotype itself: Its specificity is not known.

CD8+ and CD4+ T cells circulating in blood were sequenced for TCR beta. General study results and limits: It was acknowledged by the study that relatively few individuals were included in its TCR sequencing and HLA analysis. Clonal expansion was missing from Susac syndrome CD4+ T cell repertoires.

Random-hexamer reverse transcription was applied to roughly 0.5 to 1 ug RNA. The authors amplified TCR beta CDR3 across 54 Vbeta and 13 Jbeta using immunoSEQ multiplex PCR. TCRdb recomputed calls from the immunoSEQ multiplex PCR reads with MiXCR, one row per CDR3 protein. This sample carries roughly 200,000 distinct CDR3 sequences, around 94% of them seen once, and the ten largest clones take 0.095% to 0.13%. This clonotype was obtained from a human donor with Susac syndrome. The gene calls are TRBV6-6 and TRBJ1-6; no firm D call. The material sequenced was CD4+ T cells from PBMCs. The CDR3 DNA follows: TGTGCCAGCAGTCCTGAAGGGCCGAATTCACCCCTCCACTTT. Protein sequence: CASSPEGPNSPLHF.